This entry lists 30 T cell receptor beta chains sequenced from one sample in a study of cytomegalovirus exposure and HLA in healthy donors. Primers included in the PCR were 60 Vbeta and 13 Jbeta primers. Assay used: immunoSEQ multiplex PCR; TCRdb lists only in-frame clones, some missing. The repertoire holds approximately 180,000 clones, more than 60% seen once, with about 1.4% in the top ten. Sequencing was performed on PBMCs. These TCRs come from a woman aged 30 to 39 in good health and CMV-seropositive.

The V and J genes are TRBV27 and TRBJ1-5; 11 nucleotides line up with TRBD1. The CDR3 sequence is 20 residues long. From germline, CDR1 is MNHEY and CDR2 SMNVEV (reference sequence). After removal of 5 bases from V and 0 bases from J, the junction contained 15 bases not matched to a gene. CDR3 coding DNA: TGTGCCAGCAGTGTGCACCCTCCAGGACAGGGGGCGATTAGCAATCAGCCCCAGCATTTT. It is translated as CASSVHPPGQGAISNQPQHF.

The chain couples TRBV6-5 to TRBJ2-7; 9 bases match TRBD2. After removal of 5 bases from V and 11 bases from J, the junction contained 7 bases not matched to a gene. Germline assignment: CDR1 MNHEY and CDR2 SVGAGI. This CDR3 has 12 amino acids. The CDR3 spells CASSRGGVGEYF. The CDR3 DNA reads TGTGCCAGCAGTCGCGGGGGGGTGGGGGAGTACTTC.

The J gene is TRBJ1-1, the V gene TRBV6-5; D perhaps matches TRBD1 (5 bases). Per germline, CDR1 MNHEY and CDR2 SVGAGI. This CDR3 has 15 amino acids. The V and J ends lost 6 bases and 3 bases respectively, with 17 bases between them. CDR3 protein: CASRFREGWDTEAFF. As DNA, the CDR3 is TGTGCCAGCAGGTTCAGGGAAGGGTGGGACACTGAAGCTTTCTTT.

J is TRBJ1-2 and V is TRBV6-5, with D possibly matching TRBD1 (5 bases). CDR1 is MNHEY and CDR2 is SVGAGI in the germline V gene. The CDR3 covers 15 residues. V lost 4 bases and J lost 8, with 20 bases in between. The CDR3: CASSSGTQGSRGYTF. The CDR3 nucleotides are TGTGCCAGCAGTTCCGGGACTCAGGGCTCTAGGGGCTACACCTTC.

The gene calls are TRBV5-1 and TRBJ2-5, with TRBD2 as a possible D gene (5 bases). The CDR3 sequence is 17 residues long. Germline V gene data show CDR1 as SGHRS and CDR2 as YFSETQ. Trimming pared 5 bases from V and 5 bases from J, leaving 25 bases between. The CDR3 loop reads CASSTNPGTVSDETQYF. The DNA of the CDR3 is TGCGCCAGCAGTACCAATCCGGGAACCGTTTCGGATGAGACCCAGTACTTC.

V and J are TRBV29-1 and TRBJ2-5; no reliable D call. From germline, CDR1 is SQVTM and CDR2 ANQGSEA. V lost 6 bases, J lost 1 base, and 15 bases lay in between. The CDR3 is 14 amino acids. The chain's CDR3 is CSVVSFHSQETQYF. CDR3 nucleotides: TGCAGCGTCGTAAGTTTTCACTCCCAAGAGACCCAGTACTTC.

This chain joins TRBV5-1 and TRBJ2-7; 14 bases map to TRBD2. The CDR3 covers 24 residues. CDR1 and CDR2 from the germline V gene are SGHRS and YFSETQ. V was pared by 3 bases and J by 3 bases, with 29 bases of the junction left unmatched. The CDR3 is CASSWGFWTGGTPGTSGSGYEQYF. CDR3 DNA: TGCGCCAGCAGCTGGGGTTTCTGGACAGGGGGCACTCCTGGGACTAGCGGGAGCGGCTACGAGCAGTACTTC.

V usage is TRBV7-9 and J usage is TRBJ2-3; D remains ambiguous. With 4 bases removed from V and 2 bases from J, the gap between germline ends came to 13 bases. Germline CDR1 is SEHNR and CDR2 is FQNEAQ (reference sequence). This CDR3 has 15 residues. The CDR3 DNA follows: TGTGCCAGCAGCTCTCGACTTGAAGTCACAGATACGCAGTATTTT. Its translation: CASSSRLEVTDTQYF.

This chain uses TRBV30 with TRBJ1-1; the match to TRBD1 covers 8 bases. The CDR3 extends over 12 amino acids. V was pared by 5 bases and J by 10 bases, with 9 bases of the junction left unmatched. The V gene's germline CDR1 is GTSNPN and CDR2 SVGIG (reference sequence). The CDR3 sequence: CAWGRTGSGAFF. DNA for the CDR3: TGTGCCTGGGGGAGGACAGGGTCTGGAGCTTTCTTT.

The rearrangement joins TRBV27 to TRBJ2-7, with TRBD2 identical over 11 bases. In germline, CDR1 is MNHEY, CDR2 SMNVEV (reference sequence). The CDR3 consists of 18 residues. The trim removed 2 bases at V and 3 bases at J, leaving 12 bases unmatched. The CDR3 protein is CASSLELAGVNLNYEQYF. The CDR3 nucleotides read TGTGCCAGCAGTTTAGAACTAGCGGGAGTGAATCTTAACTACGAGCAGTACTTC.

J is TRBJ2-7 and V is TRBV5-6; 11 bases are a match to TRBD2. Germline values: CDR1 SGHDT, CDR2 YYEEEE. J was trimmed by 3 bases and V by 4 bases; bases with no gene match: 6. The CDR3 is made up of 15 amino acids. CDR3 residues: CASSPGLAEFYEQYF. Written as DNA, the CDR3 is TGTGCCAGCAGCCCGGGACTAGCGGAATTCTACGAGCAGTACTTC.

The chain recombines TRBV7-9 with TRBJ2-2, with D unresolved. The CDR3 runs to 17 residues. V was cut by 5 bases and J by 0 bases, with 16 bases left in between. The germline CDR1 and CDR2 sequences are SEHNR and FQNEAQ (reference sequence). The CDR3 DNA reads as TGTGCCAGCAGCACACGTAAAAGTAACGCGAACACCGGGGAGCTGTTTTTT. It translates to CASSTRKSNANTGELFF.

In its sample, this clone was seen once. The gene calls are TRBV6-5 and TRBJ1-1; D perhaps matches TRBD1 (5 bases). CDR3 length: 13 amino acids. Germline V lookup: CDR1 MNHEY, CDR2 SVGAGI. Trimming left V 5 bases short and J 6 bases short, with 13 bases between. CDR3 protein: CASSRGISAEAFF. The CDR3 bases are TGTGCCAGCAGTAGGGGTATATCCGCTGAAGCTTTCTTT.

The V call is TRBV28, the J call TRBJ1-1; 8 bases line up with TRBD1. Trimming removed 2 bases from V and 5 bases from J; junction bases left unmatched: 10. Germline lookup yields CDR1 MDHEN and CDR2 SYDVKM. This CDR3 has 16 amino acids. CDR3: CASSLRGQVPQTEAFF. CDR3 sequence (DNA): TGTGCCAGCAGTTTAAGGGGACAGGTACCCCAAACTGAAGCTTTCTTT.

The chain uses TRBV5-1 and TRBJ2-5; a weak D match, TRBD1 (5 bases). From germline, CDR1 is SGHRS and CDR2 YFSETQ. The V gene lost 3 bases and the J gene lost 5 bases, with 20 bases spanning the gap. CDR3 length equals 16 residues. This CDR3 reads CASSSDPTVQVETQYF. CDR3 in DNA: TGCGCCAGCAGCTCCGACCCGACAGTCCAGGTTGAGACCCAGTACTTC.

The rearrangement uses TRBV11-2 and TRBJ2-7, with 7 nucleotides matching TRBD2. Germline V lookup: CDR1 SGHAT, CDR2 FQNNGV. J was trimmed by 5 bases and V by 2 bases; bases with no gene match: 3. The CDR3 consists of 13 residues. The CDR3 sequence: CASSLRLAHEQYF. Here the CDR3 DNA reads TGTGCCAGCAGCTTACGACTAGCCCACGAGCAGTACTTC.

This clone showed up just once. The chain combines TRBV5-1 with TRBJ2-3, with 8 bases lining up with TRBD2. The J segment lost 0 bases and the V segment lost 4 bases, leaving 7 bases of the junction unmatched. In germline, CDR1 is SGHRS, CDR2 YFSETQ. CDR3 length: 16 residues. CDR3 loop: CASSALERGSTDTQYF. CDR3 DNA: TGCGCCAGCAGCGCCCTGGAGCGGGGGAGCACAGATACGCAGTATTTT.

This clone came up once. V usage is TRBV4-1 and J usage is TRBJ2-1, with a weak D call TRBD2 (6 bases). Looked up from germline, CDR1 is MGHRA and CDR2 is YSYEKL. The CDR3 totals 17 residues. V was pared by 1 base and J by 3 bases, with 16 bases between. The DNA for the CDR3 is TGCGCCAGCAGCCAAGGTATAAGGGACTGGATCTACAATGAGCAGTTCTTC. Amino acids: CASSQGIRDWIYNEQFF.

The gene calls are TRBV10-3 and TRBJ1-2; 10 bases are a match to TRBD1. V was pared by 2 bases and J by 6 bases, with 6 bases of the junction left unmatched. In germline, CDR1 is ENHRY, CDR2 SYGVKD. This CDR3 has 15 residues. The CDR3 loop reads CAISEQPGQGNGYTF. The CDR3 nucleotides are TGTGCCATCAGTGAGCAACCGGGACAGGGGAATGGCTACACCTTC.

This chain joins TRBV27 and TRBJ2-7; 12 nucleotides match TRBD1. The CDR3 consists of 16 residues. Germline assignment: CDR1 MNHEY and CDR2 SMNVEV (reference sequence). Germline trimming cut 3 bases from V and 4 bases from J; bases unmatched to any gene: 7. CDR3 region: CASSFGRDRGRYEQYF. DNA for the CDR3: TGTGCCAGCAGTTTTGGCCGGGACAGGGGGCGATACGAGCAGTACTTC.

CDR3 DNA sequence: TGCGCCAGCAGCCCTACCACAGGGTGGCGTAGCGATACGCAGTATTTT. Protein: CASSPTTGWRSDTQYF. This rearrangement joins TRBV23-1 to TRBJ2-3; possible D gene TRBD1, 6 bases. TRBV23-1 is an ORF; its function is uncertain. V was cut by 6 bases and J by 6 bases, with 22 bases left in between. This CDR3 spans 16 amino acids.

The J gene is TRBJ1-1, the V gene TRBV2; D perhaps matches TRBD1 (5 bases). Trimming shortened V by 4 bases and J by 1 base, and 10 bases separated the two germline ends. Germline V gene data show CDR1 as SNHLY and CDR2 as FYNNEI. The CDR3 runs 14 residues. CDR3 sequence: CASSVRTQNTEAFF. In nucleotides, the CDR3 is TGTGCCAGCAGTGTTAGGACACAGAACACTGAAGCTTTCTTT. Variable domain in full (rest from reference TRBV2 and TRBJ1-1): EPEVTQTPSHQVTQMGQEVILRCVPISNHLYFYWYRQILGQKVEFLVSFYNNEISEKSEIFDDQFSVERPDGSNFTLKIRSTKLEDSAMYFCASSVRTQNTEAFFGQGTRLTVV.

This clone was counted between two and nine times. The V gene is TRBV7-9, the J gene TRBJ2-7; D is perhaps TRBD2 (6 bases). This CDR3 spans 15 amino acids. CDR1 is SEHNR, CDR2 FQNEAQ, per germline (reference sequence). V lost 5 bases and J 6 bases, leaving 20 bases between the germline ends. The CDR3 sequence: CASSPRKTSEGEQYF. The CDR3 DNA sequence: TGTGCCAGCAGCCCGCGCAAGACTAGTGAGGGCGAGCAGTACTTC.

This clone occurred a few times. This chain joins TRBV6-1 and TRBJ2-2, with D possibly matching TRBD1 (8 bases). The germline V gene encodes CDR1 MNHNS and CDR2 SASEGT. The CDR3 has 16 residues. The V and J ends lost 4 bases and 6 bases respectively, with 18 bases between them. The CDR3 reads CASSARQGREAGELFF. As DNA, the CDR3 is TGTGCCAGCAGTGCCCGACAGGGGAGGGAGGCCGGGGAGCTGTTTTTT.

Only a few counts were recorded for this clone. DNA for the CDR3: TGCGCCAGCAGCTTGGGGCTAGCGGTCCAGGCGGTACTCTCCCAAGAGACCCAGTACTTC. Amino acids: CASSLGLAVQAVLSQETQYF. This rearrangement joins TRBV5-1 to TRBJ2-5; the match to TRBD2 covers 7 bases. Trimming cost V 0 bases and J 1 base; bases outside gene matches: 18. Germline-derived CDR1 and CDR2 are SGHRS and YFSETQ. The CDR3 length is 20 residues. Full variable domain (rest looked up from reference TRBV5-1 and TRBJ2-5): KAGVTQTPRYLIKTRGQQVTLSCSPISGHRSVSWYQQTPGQGLQFLFEYFSETQRNKGNFPGRFSGRQFSNSRSEMNVSTLELGDSALYLCASSLGLAVQAVLSQETQYFGPGTRLLVL.

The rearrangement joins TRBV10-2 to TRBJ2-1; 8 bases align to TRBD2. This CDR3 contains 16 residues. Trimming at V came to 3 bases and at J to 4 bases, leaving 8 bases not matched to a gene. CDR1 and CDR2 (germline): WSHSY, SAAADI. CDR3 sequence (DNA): TGCGCCAGCAGTGATAGGGCAACTAGCGGTTACAATGAGCAGTTCTTC. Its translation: CASSDRATSGYNEQFF.

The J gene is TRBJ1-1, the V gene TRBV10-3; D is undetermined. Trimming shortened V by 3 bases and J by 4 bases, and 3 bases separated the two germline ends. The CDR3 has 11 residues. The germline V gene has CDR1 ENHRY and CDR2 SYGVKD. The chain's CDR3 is CAISDFTEAFF. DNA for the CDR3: TGTGCCATCAGTGACTTCACTGAAGCTTTCTTT.

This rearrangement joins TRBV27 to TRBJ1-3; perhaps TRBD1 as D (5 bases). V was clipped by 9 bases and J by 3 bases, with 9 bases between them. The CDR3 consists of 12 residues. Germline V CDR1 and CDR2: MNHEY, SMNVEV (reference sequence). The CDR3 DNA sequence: TGTGCCAGTCAGGGTAATGGAAACACCATATATTTT. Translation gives CASQGNGNTIYF.

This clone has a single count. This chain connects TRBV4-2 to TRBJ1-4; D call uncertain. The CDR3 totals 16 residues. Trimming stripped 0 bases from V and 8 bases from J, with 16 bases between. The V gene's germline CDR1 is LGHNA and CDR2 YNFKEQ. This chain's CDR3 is CASSQDPEKGGEKLFF. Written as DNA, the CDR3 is TGTGCCAGCAGCCAAGATCCGGAGAAGGGAGGAGAAAAACTGTTTTTT.

The CDR3 is CASSQGTGDQPQHF. DNA of the CDR3: TGTGCCAGCAGCCAGGGGACAGGGGATCAGCCCCAGCATTTT. This chain links TRBV4-2 with TRBJ1-5, with 10 bases aligning to TRBD1. The CDR3 runs to 14 residues. The V segment lost 3 bases and the J segment 5 bases; nucleotides outside the gene matches: 1. The germline CDR1 and CDR2 sequences are LGHNA and YNFKEQ.